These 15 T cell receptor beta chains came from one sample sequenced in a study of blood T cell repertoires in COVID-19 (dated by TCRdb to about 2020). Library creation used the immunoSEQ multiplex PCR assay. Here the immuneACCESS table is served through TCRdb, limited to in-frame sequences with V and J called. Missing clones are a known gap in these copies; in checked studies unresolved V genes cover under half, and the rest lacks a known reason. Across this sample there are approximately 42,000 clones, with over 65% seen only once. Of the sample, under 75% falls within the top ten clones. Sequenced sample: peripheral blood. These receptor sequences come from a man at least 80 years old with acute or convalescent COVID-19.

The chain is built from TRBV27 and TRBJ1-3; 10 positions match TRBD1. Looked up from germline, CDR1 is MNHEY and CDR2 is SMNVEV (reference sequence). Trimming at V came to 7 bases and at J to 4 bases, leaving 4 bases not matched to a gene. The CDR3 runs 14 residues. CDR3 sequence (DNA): TGTGCCAGCACAGGGACAGGGGTGGGAAACACCATATATTTT. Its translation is CASTGTGVGNTIYF.

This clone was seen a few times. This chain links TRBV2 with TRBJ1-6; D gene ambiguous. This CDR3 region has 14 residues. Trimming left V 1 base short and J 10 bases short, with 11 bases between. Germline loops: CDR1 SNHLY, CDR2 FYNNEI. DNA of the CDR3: TGTGCCAGCAGTGAAGAATCCACGGGGTCACCCCTCCACTTT. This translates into CASSEESTGSPLHF.

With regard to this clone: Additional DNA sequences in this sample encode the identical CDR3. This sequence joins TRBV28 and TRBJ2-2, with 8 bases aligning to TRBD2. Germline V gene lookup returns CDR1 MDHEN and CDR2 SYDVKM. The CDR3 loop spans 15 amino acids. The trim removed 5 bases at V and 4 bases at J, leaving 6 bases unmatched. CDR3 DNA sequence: TGTGCCAGCAGTCCCGGGGGGGCGGGCACCGGGGAGCTGTTTTTT. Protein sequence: CASSPGGAGTGELFF.

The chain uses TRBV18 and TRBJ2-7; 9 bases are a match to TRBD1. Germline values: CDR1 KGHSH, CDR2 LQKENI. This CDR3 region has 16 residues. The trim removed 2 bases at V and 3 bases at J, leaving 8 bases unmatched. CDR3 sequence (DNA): TGTGCCAGCTCACCAGGCCCGCAGACAGGGGGCTACGAGCAGTACTTC. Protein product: CASSPGPQTGGYEQYF. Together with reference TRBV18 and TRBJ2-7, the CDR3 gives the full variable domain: NAGVMQNPRHLVRRRGQEARLRCSPMKGHSHVYWYRQLPEEGLKFMVYLQKENIIDESGMPKERFSAEFPKEGPSILRIQQVVRGDSAAYFCASSPGPQTGGYEQYFGPGTRLTVT.

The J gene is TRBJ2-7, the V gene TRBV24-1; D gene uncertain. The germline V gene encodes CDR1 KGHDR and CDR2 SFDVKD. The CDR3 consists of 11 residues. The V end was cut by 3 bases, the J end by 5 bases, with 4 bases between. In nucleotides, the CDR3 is TGTGCCACCAGTGATGGAGACGAGCAGTACTTC. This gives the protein CATSDGDEQYF.

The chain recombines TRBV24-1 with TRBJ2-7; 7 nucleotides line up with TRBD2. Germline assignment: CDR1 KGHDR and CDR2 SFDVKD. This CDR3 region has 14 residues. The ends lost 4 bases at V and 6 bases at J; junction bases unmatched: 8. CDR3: CATSDPGTTREQYF. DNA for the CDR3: TGTGCCACCAGTGACCCCGGGACTACACGCGAGCAGTACTTC.

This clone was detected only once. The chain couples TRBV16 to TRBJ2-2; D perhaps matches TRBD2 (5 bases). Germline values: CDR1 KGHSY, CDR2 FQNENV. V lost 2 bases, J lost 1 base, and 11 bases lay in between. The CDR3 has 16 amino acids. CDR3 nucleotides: TGTGCCAGCAGCCAAACGGGGTCGAAGAACACCGGGGAGCTGTTTTTT. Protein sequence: CASSQTGSKNTGELFF. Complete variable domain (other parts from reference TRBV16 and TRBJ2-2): GEEVAQTPKHLVRGEGQKAKLYCAPIKGHSYVFWYQQVLKNEFKFLISFQNENVFDETGMPKERFSAKCLPNSPCSLEIQATKLEDSAVYFCASSQTGSKNTGELFFGEGSRLTVL.

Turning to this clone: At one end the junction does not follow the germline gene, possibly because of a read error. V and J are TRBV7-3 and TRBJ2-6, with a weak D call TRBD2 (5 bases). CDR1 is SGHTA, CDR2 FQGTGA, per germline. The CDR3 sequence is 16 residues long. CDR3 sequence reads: CASSLKTGSGANVLTF. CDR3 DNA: TGTGCCAGCAGTTTAAAAACGGGGTCTGGGGCCAACGTCCTGACTTTC.

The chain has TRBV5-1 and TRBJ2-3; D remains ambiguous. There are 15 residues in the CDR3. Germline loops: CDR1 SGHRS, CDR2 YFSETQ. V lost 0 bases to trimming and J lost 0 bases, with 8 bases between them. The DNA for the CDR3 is TGCGCCAGCAGCTTGGCGAGCGCGAGCACAGATACGCAGTATTTT. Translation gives CASSLASASTDTQYF.

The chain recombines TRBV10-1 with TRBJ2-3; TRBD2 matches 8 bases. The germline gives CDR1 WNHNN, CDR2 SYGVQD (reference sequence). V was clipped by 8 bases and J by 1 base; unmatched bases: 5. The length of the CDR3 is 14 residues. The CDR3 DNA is TGCGCCAGCTCCTCAGCGGGAGGCACAGATACGCAGTATTTT. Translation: CASSSAGGTDTQYF.

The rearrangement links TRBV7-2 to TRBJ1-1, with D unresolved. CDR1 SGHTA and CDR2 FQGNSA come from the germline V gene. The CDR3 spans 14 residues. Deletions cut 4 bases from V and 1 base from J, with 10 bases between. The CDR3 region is CASSSFRGNTEAFF. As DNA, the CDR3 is TGTGCCAGCAGCTCGTTTCGCGGGAACACTGAAGCTTTCTTT. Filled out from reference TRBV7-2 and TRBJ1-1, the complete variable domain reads GAGVSQSPSNKVTEKGKDVELRCDPISGHTALYWYRQSLGQGLEFLIYFQGNSAPDKSGLPSDRFSAERTGGSVSTLTIQRTQQEDSAVYLCASSSFRGNTEAFFGQGTRLTVV.

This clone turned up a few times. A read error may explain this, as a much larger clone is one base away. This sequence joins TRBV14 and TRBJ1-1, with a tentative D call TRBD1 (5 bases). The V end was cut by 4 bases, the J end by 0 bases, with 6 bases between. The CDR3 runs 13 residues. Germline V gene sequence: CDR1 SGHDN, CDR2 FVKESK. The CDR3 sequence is CASSRQMNTEAFF. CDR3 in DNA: TGTGCCAGCAGCCGACAGATGAACACTGAAGCTTTCTTT.

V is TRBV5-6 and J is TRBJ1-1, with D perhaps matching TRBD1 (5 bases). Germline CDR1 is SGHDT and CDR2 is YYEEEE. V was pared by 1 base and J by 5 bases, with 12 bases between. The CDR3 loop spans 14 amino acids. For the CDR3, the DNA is TGTGCCAGCAGCTTGCCAGGGATTGGAACTGAAGCTTTCTTT. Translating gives CASSLPGIGTEAFF.

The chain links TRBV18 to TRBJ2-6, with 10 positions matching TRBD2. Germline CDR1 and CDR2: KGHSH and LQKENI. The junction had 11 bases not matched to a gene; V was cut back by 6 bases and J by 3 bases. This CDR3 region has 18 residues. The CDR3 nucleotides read TGTGCCAGCTCCTCCCTCGACGTAGCGGGAGGTGGGGCCAACGTCCTGACTTTC. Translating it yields CASSSLDVAGGGANVLTF.

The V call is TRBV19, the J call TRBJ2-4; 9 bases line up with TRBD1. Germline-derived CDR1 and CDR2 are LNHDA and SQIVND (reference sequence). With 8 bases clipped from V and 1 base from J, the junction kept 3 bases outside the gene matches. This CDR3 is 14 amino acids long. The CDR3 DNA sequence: TGTGCCAGTCGTGACAGGGGGGCCAAAAACATTCAGTACTTC. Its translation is CASRDRGAKNIQYF.